This TCR beta chain was documented in a study of shared clonotypes between healthy human individuals. As regards this clone: What it binds is unknown.

V lost 6 bases, J lost 2 bases, and 9 bases stayed unmatched. Germline V gene lookup returns CDR1 MNHEY and CDR2 SMNVEV (reference sequence). This CDR3 region has 15 residues. The naive CD8 subset, CD45RO-negative cells positively selected for CCR7, excluded terminally differentiated effector memory CD45RA+ cells. Findings of the study overall: Sampling covered blood only; tissue repertoires likely differ. Naive subsets usually exceeded memory subsets in estimated richness.

Original handling: Junction-only immunoSEQ data arrived without quality scores, meaning filtering differed. Sequencing used immunoSEQ multiplex PCR; TCRdb keeps in-frame clones, though not all of them. The DNA was the basis for D and trimming; V, J and clone size are from that table. The sample has under 600,000 clones; 95% to 98% are singletons. This chain connects TRBV27 to TRBJ2-5, with 7 nucleotides matching TRBD2. Input material: naive CD8+ T cells sorted from blood. The receptor's source is a man aged 30 to 45 in good health. The CDR3 coding sequence is TGTGCCAGCAGACCCGCGGGAGTCGGGCAAGAGACCCAGTACTTC. It encodes CASRPAGVGQETQYF.